This TCR beta chain appears in the sequencing data of a study of identical twins. Study-level points and caveats: The study found that models underestimated out-of-frame TCR alpha sharing in monozygotic twins.

Looked up from germline, CDR1 is LNHDA and CDR2 is SQIVND (reference sequence). The CDR3 runs 13 residues. V was cut by 10 bases and J by 6 bases, with 16 bases left in between. TCRdb fed the 5' RACE reads into MiXCR, producing one record per CDR3 protein. The top ten hold roughly 12% of the sample, which has around 100,000 distinct CDR3 sequences, around 5.5% seen once. This clonotype was counted between two and nine times. Its antigen is unknown. This chain joins TRBV19 and TRBJ2-1; maybe TRBD1 (8 bases). Input material: memory T cells sorted from blood. The source of this sequence is a woman aged 45-60 years in good health. The CDR3 DNA reads as TGTGCCATAGGACAGGGAGGGGGCAATGAGCAGTTCTTC. This encodes CAIGQGGGNEQFF.